This TCR beta chain was identified in a study of blood T cell repertoires in COVID-19. Study-level information: COVID-19 samples from acute and convalescent phases originated in the United States, Italy and Spain. T cells, B-cell-depleted T cells, or PBMCs provided the cDNA or gDNA that served as material.

Libraries were prepared by immunoSEQ multiplex PCR; TCRdb keeps only in-frame clonotypes and omits some of them. The data hold some 320,000 clones, with approximately 87% observed a single time. This clone showed up just once. V lost 2 bases and J 2 bases, leaving 10 bases between the germline ends. CDR1 MNHEY and CDR2 SMNVEV come from the germline V gene (reference sequence). The CDR3 loop spans 14 amino acids. Categorization into cohorts depended on clinical history that participants reported. The recovered donors of Cohort 3 showed two negative PCRs, clearance, or symptom resolution. Sequenced sample: PBMCs or T cells enriched from blood (not recorded which). V gene TRBV27 combines with J gene TRBJ2-7; D is ambiguous. The receptor was derived from a woman aged 25 to 45 who had recovered from COVID-19. The CDR3 DNA sequence: TGTGCCAGCAGTTTACTGGCAGGAACCTACGAGCAGTACTTC. Its translation is CASSLLAGTYEQYF.